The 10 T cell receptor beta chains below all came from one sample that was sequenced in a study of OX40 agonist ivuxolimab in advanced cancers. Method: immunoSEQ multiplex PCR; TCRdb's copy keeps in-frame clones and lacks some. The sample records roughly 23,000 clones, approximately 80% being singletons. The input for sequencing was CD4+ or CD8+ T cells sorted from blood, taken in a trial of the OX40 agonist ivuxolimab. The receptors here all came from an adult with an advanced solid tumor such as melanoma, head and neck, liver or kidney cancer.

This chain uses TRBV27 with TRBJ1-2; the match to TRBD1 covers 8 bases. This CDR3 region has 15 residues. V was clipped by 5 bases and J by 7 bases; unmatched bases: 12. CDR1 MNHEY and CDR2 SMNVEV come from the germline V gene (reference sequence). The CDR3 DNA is TGTGCCAGCAGTCCCCCCGGACAGGGATTCAGTGGCTACACCTTC. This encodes CASSPPGQGFSGYTF.

The CDR3 protein is CASSEGGSGNEQFF. In nucleotides, the CDR3 is TGTGCCAGCAGTGAAGGGGGGTCGGGGAATGAGCAGTTCTTC. The chain carries TRBV25-1 and TRBJ2-1; maybe TRBD2 (6 bases). CDR3 size: 14 residues. The germline CDR1 and CDR2 sequences are MGHDK and SYGVNS. Between the trimmed V and J ends, which lost 2 bases and 7 bases, there was a span of 12 bases.

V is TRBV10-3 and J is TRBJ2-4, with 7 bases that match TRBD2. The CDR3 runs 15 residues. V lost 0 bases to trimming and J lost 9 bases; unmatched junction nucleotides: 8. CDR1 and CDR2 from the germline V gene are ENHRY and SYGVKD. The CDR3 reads CAISESGGRASIQYF. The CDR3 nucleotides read TGTGCCATCAGTGAGTCGGGGGGGAGGGCCAGCATTCAGTACTTC.

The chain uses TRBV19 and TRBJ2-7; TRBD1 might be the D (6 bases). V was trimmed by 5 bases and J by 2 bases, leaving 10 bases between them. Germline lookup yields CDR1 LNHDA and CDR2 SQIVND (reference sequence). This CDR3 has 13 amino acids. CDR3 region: CASSPQGPYEQYF. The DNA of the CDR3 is TGTGCCAGTAGTCCCCAGGGGCCCTACGAGCAGTACTTC.

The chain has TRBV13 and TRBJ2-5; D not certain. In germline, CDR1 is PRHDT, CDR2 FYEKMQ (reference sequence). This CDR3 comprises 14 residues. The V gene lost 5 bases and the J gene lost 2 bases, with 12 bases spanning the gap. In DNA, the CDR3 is TGTGCCAGCAGCCACCCCCTCGGGCAAGAGACCCAGTACTTC. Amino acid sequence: CASSHPLGQETQYF.

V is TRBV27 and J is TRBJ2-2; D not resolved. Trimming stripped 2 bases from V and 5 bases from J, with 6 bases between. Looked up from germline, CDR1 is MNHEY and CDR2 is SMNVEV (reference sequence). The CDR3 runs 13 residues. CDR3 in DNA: TGTGCCAGCAGTTTACGACGAACCGGGGAGCTGTTTTTT. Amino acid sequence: CASSLRRTGELFF.

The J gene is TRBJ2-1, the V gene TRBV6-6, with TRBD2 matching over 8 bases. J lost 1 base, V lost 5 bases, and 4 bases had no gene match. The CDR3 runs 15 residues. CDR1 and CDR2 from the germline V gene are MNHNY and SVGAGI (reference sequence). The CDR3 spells CASSPTSGSYNEQFF. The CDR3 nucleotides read TGTGCCAGCAGTCCCACTAGCGGTTCCTACAATGAGCAGTTCTTC.

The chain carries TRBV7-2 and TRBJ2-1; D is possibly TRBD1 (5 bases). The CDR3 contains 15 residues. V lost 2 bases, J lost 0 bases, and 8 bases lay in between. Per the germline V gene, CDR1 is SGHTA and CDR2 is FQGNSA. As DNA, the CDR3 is TGTGCCAGCAGCTTAATTCAGGGCTCCTACAATGAGCAGTTCTTC. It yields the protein CASSLIQGSYNEQFF.

The CDR3 DNA follows: TGTGCCAGCAGTTACATCTGGGGGGAGGGAGACAATGAGCAGTTCTTC. This gives the protein CASSYIWGEGDNEQFF. This rearrangement joins TRBV6-6 to TRBJ2-1; 7 bases map to TRBD2. After removal of 2 bases from V and 5 bases from J, the junction contained 9 bases not matched to a gene. The CDR3 has 16 amino acids. The germline V gene encodes CDR1 MNHNY and CDR2 SVGAGI (reference sequence).

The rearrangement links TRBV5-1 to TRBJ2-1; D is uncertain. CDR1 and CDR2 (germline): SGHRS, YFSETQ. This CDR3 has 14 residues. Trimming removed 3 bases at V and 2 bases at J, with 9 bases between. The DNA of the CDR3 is TGCGCCAGCAGCTCGACGAGCACCTACAATGAGCAGTTCTTC. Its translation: CASSSTSTYNEQFF.